This T cell receptor beta chain was observed in a study of monozygotic twins with inflammatory bowel disease. Germline values: CDR1 DFQATT, CDR2 SNEGSKA (reference sequence). The CDR3 consists of 14 residues. Study results and caveats: Twins with IBD were found to have lower TCRbeta diversity (inverse Simpson) than healthy co-twins.

For every sample, eight separate reactions were used to make cDNA. TCRdb re-called the 5' RACE reads and catalogs CDR3 proteins one per entry, DNA excluded. In total, the table holds 200,000 to 250,000 distinct CDR3 sequences. Comments on this clonotype: Antigen: not known.

This rearrangement joins TRBV20-1 to TRBJ2-3; TCRdb's D call, TRBD1, is unchecked because there is no DNA. The sequencing input was blood. The sequence derives from a human donor with ulcerative colitis or Crohn's disease, or a healthy co-twin of an affected twin (not recorded which). CDR3: CSARDRRGTDTQYF.